This TCR beta chain was captured by sequencing in a study of T cell responses to AZD1222 COVID-19 vaccine. Study overall: Researchers grouped second doses given at about 4 or about 12 weeks into one pool. Study-wide points: Donors, mostly white British, included more females; clonal diversity was possibly underestimated.

About this clone: Its antigen is undetermined.

The protocol was immunoSEQ multiplex PCR, while the TCRdb copy is restricted to in-frame clones and leaves out a portion. The table includes 160,000 or so clones, 90% detected once. With 5 bases removed from V and 0 bases from J, the gap between germline ends came to 8 bases. Germline loops: CDR1 GTSNPN, CDR2 SVGIG (reference sequence). The CDR3 is 13 amino acids. Source: peripheral blood, taken on day 0 of AZD1222 vaccination. The sequence was obtained from an adult in good health. V is TRBV30 and J is TRBJ1-5, with D maybe TRBD1 (6 bases). CDR3 DNA sequence: TGTGCCTGGGGACAGATTAGCAATCAGCCCCAGCATTTT. This sequence encodes CAWGQISNQPQHF.